The rows below give T cell receptor beta chains drawn from one sample of a study of blood T cells in healthy people across ages. TCRdb passed the 5' RACE reads through MiXCR, listing each CDR3 protein once. The data hold about 560,000 distinct CDR3 sequences, with about 25% observed a single time. This sample was shared with a second study, whose subject was T cells of mothers and their children.

The sequencing sample was made of blood. The receptor source for this set is a boy between 2 and 10 years old in good health. CDR3s include the opening cysteine and the closing phenylalanine or tryptophan. Fields, in order: D gene, J gene, V gene, clone size, CDR3 protein, CDR3 DNA. The D gene is left open where the match is weak. Part of the rows lack a size; the others show once, few, many or a class for expanded clones.

>TRBD1|TRBJ1-5|TRBV20-1|-
CSAARTGGWNQPQHF
TGCAGTGCTGCCCGGACAGGGGGCTGGAATCAGCCCCAGCATTTT
>TRBD1|TRBJ2-2|TRBV7-6|many
CASSFGQGAGELFF
TGTGCCAGCAGCTTTGGACAGGGCGCCGGGGAGCTGTTTTTT
>-|TRBJ1-1|TRBV7-9|-
CASSAPQGGGTEAFF
TGTGCCAGCAGCGCACCTCAGGGCGGGGGGACTGAAGCTTTCTTT
>-|TRBJ2-7|TRBV25-1|few
CASRDRNYEQYF
TGTGCCAGCAGGGACAGAAACTACGAGCAGTACTTC
>TRBD2|TRBJ2-3|TRBV20-1|few
CSARDGGRRTDTQYF
TGCAGTGCTAGAGATGGCGGGAGACGAACAGATACGCAGTATTTT
>TRBD1|TRBJ1-1|TRBV15|few
CATSRDRSTEAFF
TGTGCCACCAGTCGGGACAGGAGCACTGAAGCTTTCTTT
>-|TRBJ1-3|TRBV7-6|-
CASSRGYSGNTIYF
TGTGCCAGCAGCAGGGGATACTCTGGAAACACCATATATTTT
>-|TRBJ1-2|TRBV10-2|few
CASSELRVQDYGYTF
TGCGCCAGCAGTGAGTTGAGGGTACAGGACTATGGCTACACCTTC
>-|TRBJ2-5|TRBV5-4|-
CASSSETGHQETQYF
TGTGCCAGCAGCTCGGAGACAGGACATCAAGAGACCCAGTACTTT
>TRBD2|TRBJ2-7|TRBV12-3/TRBV12-4|-
CASSSLGTSGTEQYF
TGTGCCAGCAGTTCCCTCGGGACTAGCGGGACAGAGCAGTACTTC